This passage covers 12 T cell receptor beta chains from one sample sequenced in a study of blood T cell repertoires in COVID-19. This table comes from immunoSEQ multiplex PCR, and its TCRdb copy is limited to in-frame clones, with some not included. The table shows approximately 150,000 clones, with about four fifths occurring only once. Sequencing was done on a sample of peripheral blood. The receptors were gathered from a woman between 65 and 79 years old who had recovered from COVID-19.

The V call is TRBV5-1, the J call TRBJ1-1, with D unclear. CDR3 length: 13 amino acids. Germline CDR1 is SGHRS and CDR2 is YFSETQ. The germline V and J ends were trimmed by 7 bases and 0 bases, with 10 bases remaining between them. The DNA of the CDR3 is TGCGCCAGCGGGGAGATCATGAACACTGAAGCTTTCTTT. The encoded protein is CASGEIMNTEAFF.

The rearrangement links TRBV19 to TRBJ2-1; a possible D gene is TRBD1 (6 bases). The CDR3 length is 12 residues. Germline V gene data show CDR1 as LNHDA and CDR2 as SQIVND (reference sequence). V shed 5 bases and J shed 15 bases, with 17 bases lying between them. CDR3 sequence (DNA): TGTGCCAGTAGTGCCGACAGGCCGGGGCGGTTCTTC. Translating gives CASSADRPGRFF.

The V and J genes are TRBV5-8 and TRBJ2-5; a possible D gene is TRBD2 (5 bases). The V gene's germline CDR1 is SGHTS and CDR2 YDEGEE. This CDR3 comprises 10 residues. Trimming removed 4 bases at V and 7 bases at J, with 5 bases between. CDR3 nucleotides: TGTGCCAGCAGCCGGGGGACCCAGTACTTC. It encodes CASSRGTQYF.

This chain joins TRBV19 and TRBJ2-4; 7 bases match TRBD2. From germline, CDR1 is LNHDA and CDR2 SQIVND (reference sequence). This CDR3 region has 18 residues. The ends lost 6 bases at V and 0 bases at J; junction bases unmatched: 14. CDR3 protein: CASSKRDWGDGAKNIQYF. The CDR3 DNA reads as TGTGCCAGTAGCAAGCGGGACTGGGGGGACGGAGCCAAAAACATTCAGTACTTC.

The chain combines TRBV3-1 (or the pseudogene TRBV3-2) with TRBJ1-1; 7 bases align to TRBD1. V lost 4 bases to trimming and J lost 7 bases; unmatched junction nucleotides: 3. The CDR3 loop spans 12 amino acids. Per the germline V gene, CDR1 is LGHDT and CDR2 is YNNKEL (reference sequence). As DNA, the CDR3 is TGTGCCAGCAGCCCCAGGGGGGTTGAAGCTTTCTTT. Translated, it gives CASSPRGVEAFF.

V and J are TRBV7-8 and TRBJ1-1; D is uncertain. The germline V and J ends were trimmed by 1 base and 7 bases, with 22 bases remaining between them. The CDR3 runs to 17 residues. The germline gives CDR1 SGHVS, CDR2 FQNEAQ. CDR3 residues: CASSLGARRVGKDEAFF. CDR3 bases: TGTGCCAGCAGCTTAGGAGCAAGGAGGGTGGGGAAGGATGAAGCTTTCTTT.

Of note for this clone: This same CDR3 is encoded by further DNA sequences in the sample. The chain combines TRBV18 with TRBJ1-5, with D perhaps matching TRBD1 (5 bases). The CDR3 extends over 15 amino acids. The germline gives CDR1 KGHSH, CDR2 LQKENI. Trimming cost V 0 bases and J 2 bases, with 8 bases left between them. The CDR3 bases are TGTGCCAGCTCACCACCCGGGGGACGCAATCAGCCCCAGCATTTT. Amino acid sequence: CASSPPGGRNQPQHF. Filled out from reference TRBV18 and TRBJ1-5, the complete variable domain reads NAGVMQNPRHLVRRRGQEARLRCSPMKGHSHVYWYRQLPEEGLKFMVYLQKENIIDESGMPKERFSAEFPKEGPSILRIQQVVRGDSAAYFCASSPPGGRNQPQHFGDGTRLSIL.

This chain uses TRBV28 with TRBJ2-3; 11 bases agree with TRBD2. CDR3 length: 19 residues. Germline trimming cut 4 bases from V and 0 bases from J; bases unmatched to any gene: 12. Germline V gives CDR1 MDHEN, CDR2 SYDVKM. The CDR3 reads CASSSPPGTSGPSTDTQYF. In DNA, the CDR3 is TGTGCCAGCAGTTCGCCTCCTGGGACTAGCGGACCTAGCACAGATACGCAGTATTTT.

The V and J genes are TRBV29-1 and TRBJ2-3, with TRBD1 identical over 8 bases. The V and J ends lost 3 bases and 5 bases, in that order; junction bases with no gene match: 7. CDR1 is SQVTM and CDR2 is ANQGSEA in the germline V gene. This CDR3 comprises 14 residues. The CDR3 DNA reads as TGCAGCGTTGACGGGACAGGCCGAGGAGATACGCAGTATTTT. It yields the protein CSVDGTGRGDTQYF.

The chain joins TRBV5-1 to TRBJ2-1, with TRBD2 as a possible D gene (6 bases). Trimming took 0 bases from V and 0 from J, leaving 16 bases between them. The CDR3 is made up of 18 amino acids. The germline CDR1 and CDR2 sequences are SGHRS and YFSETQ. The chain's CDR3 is CASSLVGPAGGSYNEQFF. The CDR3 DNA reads TGCGCCAGCAGCTTGGTTGGTCCAGCGGGTGGCTCCTACAATGAGCAGTTCTTC.

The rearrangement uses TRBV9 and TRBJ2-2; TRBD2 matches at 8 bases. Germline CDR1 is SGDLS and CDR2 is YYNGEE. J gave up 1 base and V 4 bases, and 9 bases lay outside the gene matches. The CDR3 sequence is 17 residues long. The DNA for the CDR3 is TGTGCCAGCAGCCCATTGGGCGGGAGGTTGAACACCGGGGAGCTGTTTTTT. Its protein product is CASSPLGGRLNTGELFF. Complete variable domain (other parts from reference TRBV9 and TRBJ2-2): DSGVTQTPKHLITATGQRVTLRCSPRSGDLSVYWYQQSLDQGLQFLIQYYNGEERAKGNILERFSAQQFPDLHSELNLSSLELGDSALYFCASSPLGGRLNTGELFFGEGSRLTVL.

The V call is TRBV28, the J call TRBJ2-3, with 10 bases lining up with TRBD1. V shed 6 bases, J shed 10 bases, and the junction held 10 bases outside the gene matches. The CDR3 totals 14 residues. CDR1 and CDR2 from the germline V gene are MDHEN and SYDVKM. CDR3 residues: CASSLGQGPTPQYF. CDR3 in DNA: TGTGCCAGCAGCCTGGGACAGGGGCCGACTCCGCAGTATTTT.